These T cell receptor beta chains were read from a single sample in a study of breast tumors, draining lymph nodes, adjacent tissues. TCRdb ran MiXCR on the multiplex PCR reads and lists one entry per CDR3 protein. The sample holds about 46,000 distinct CDR3 sequences; 23% are singletons and the top ten take under 9.5%. Material: breast tumor tissue. The receptors derive from a female donor with breast cancer. Some clones in this sample may be carry-over from other donors' samples. CDR3s include the opening cysteine and the closing phenylalanine or tryptophan. D genes are given only for firm matches. Clone size is given for some rows only: seen once, a few or many times, or a class if the clone is expanded.

>TRBJ2-7|TRBV4-1|.|.
TGCGCCAGCAGCCAAGAAGGGCTCCGCGAGCAGTACTTC
CASSQEGLREQYF
>TRBJ1-2|TRBV4-2|many|.
TGTGCCAGCAGCCAAGATTACGGGCAGGGATCTGGCTACACCTTC
CASSQDYGQGSGYTF
>TRBJ1-5|TRBV7-9|many|.
TGTGCCAGCAGCTTATTGGATCAGCCCCAGCATTTT
CASSLLDQPQHF
>TRBJ1-4|TRBV3-1|.|.
TGTGCCAGCAGCCCGGACGGGGATTGGGGTGAAAAACTGTTTTTT
CASSPDGDWGEKLFF
>TRBJ1-3|TRBV20-1|many|.
TGCAGTGCTAGAGGCAACTCTGGAAACACCATATATTTT
CSARGNSGNTIYF
>TRBJ1-5|TRBV19|many|.
TGTGCCAGTAGTATAGATACAAATAGCAATCAGCCCCAGCATTTT
CASSIDTNSNQPQHF
>TRBJ2-3|TRBV12-5|many|TRBD2
TGTGCTAGTGCGCGGGGGGCAAGCTATGGAGATACGCAGTATTTT
CASARGASYGDTQYF
>TRBJ2-7|TRBV27|.|TRBD1
TGTGCCAGCAGTTTACAGGGGGAAGACTACGAGCAGTCCTTC
CASSLQGEDYEQSF
>TRBJ2-3|TRBV20-1|many|TRBD2
TGCAGTGCTAGATCGGGACTAGCATCGGGTACGCAGTATTTT
CSARSGLASGTQYF
>TRBJ1-5|TRBV3-1|few|.
TGTGCCAGCAGCCAAGGCCGACCCCAAATGAATCAGCCCCAGCATTTT
CASSQGRPQMNQPQHF
>TRBJ2-1|TRBV24-1|.|.
TGTGCCACCAGTGATGCAGGGTACCCCCGTACCGATGAGCAGTTCTTC
CATSDAGYPRTDEQFF
>TRBJ1-2|TRBV7-9|.|.
TGTGCCAGCAGCTTAGTTACTGGTGGCTACACCTTT
CASSLVTGGYTF
>TRBJ2-3|TRBV5-1|many|.
TGCGCCAGCAGCTGGGGAGGTCAGAATAGGATAGATACGCAGTATTTT
CASSWGGQNRIDTQYF
>TRBJ1-5|TRBV20-1|many|.
TGCAGTGCTAGAGAAAGTTCGGCTCAGCCCCAGCATTTT
CSARESSAQPQHF
>TRBJ2-5|TRBV18|many|.
TGTGCCAGCTCACCAGGGGGCGAGGAGACCCAGTACTTC
CASSPGGEETQYF
>TRBJ2-7|TRBV28|.|TRBD2
TGTGCCAGCCACACGACTAGCCCCGGGACCTACGGGCAGTACTTC
CASHTTSPGTYGQYF
>TRBJ1-5|TRBV20-1|medium-sized|TRBD1
TGCAGTGCAGAAACTGCGACAGGGGGCAGTCAGCCCCAGCATTTT
CSAETATGGSQPQHF
>TRBJ1-1|TRBV5-5|.|.
TGTGCCAGCAGCTTGACGGGGATGAACACTGAAGCTTTCTTT
CASSLTGMNTEAFF
>TRBJ2-2|TRBV25-1|many|.
TGTGCCAGCAGTGAAAATCGGGACACCGGGGAGCTGTTTTTT
CASSENRDTGELFF
>TRBJ2-3|TRBV20-1|many|.
TGCAGTGCTAGAACGGCAGATACGCAGTATTTT
CSARTADTQYF
>TRBJ2-2|TRBV2|many|TRBD2
TGTGCCAGAAGGACTAGCGGTAACACCGGGGAGCTGTTTTTT
CARRTSGNTGELFF
>TRBJ2-1|TRBV2|many|TRBD2
TGTGCCAGCACTCAAGAAAGACTAGCGGGACCCTACTACAATGAGCAGTTCTTC
CASTQERLAGPYYNEQFF
>TRBJ1-4|TRBV5-5|.|.
TGTGCCAGCAGCTTGGGACCGAGGGCAACTAATGAAAGACTGTTTTTT
CASSLGPRATNERLFF
>TRBJ2-5|TRBV20-1|few|.
TGCAGTGCTAGAGATCAGGACAGCCAGCAAGAGACCCAGTACTTC
CSARDQDSQQETQYF
>TRBJ2-3|TRBV16|many|.
TGTGCCAGCAGCACAGGGTTAGATACGCAGTATTTT
CASSTGLDTQYF
>TRBJ2-5|TRBV5-5|many|.
TGTGCCAGCAGCCCGTTTCAGGAGACCCAGTACTTC
CASSPFQETQYF
>TRBJ1-1|TRBV4-2|.|.
TGTGCCAGCAGCCAAGAACTGGGTTCTACTGAAGCTTTCTTT
CASSQELGSTEAFF
>TRBJ2-7|TRBV18|many|.
TGTGCCAGCTCACCACAGGGAGGTGGGGTCGAGCAGTACTTC
CASSPQGGGVEQYF
>TRBJ2-1|TRBV9|many|.
TGTGCCAGCAGCGCGGACACCTCGTACAATGAGCAGTTCTTC
CASSADTSYNEQFF
>TRBJ1-6|TRBV7-2|.|.
TGTGCCAGCAGCTTAGTGGGGGTTTATTCACCCCTCCACTTT
CASSLVGVYSPLHF
>TRBJ1-2|TRBV19|many|.
TGTGCCAGTAGTGGGGGATCGACTAACTATGGCTACACCTTC
CASSGGSTNYGYTF
>TRBJ2-2|TRBV25-1|many|.
TGTGCCAGCAAGAAGATGAGCGGGGAGCTGTTTTTT
CASKKMSGELFF
>TRBJ1-6|TRBV15|many|.
TGTGCCACCAGCAGGGGACGGGGCAATTCACCCCTCCACTTT
CATSRGRGNSPLHF
>TRBJ1-1|TRBV5-1|few|.
TGCGCCAGCAGCTTGGGTTGGGTTGCAGCCAGGAACACTGAAGCTTTCTTT
CASSLGWVAARNTEAFF
>TRBJ2-3|TRBV2|many|.
TGTGCCAGCAGTAGACAAGGTCAAGATACGCAGTATTTT
CASSRQGQDTQYF
>TRBJ1-4|TRBV5-1|many|.
TGCGCCAGCAGCTTGGCCCAGGGAAGGTGGGAAAAACTGTTTTTT
CASSLAQGRWEKLFF
>TRBJ2-5|TRBV6-5|many|TRBD2
TGTGCCAGCAGTCCAGGGGCGGGAGGGGAGACCCAGTACTTC
CASSPGAGGETQYF
>TRBJ2-7|TRBV18|many|.
TGTGCCAGCTCACAGGAGGGAGTCGAGCAGTACTTC
CASSQEGVEQYF
>TRBJ1-6|TRBV12-3/TRBV12-4|many|.
TGTGCCAGCAGTTCCAGTCAATCGAATTCACCCCTCCACTTT
CASSSSQSNSPLHF
>TRBJ2-5|TRBV3-1|few|TRBD2
TGTGCCAGCAGCCAGAGAAAAATTAGCGGGGGGAGGGGGACCCAGTACTTC
CASSQRKISGGRGTQYF
>TRBJ2-7|TRBV12-3/TRBV12-4|many|TRBD2
TGTGCCAGCAGCCATCTCCCTAGTGGCGGGAGGGGTGAGCAGTACTTC
CASSHLPSGGRGEQYF
>TRBJ1-6|TRBV28|few|TRBD1
TGTGCCAGCAGTAAGAGGTCCAGGGGGCAATACGATAATTCACCCCTCCACTTT
CASSKRSRGQYDNSPLHF
>TRBJ2-1|TRBV24-1|many|.
TGTGCCACCAGTGACCCCGGACAGATCTACAATGAGCAGTTCTTC
CATSDPGQIYNEQFF
>TRBJ2-7|TRBV2|.|TRBD1
TGTGCCAGCAGGATGACAGGGGGCGAGGGCGAGCAGTACTTC
CASRMTGGEGEQYF
>TRBJ1-6|TRBV14|many|.
TGTGCCAGCAGCCAAGTGCGGAATTCACCCCTCCACTTT
CASSQVRNSPLHF
>TRBJ2-3|TRBV5-1|.|TRBD2
TGCGCCAGCAGCTTGGGTCGGCTAGCGGGAGCAGATACGCAGTATTTT
CASSLGRLAGADTQYF
>TRBJ1-5|TRBV4-2|many|.
TGTGCCAGCAGCCAAGATCTCGCCAGCAATCAGCCCCAGCATTTT
CASSQDLASNQPQHF
>TRBJ1-2|TRBV27|many|TRBD1
TGTGCCAGCAGTTTCAACAGGGGCGACTATGGCTACACCTTC
CASSFNRGDYGYTF
>TRBJ1-3|TRBV10-1|many|.
TGCGCCAGCAGAGACAAGAACTCTGGAAACACCATATATTTT
CASRDKNSGNTIYF
>TRBJ2-1|TRBV5-4|.|.
TGTGCCAGCAGCTCCCTCGGGGGATCGGTGGGTGAGCAGTTCTTC
CASSSLGGSVGEQFF
>TRBJ1-4|TRBV7-8|many|.
TGTGCCAGCAGCCCACTTGGACAACTAACTAATGAAAAACTGTTTTTT
CASSPLGQLTNEKLFF